The clone carrying this T cell receptor (beta chain) was picked up one time. Here the CDR3 omits its conserved ending phenylalanine or tryptophan, so a read error is the likely source. TCRdb itself ran the PCR reads through MiXCR, one entry per CDR3 protein. The sample contains more than 85,000 distinct CDR3 sequences, roughly half of which appear only once. The data stem from a study of CDR3 diversity in severe acne. The CDR3 is 15 amino acids. Germline V CDR1 and CDR2: SNHLY, FYNNEI. V shed 1 base and J shed 3 bases, with 12 bases lying between them. This clonotype was sampled from a male donor in good health, serving as a control. The V gene is TRBV2, the J gene TRBJ1-1; D unclear. Sequenced sample: blood. CDR3 nucleotides: TGTGCCAGCAGTGAAGAGCTAGGGCGGGACACTGAAGCTTTCCTT. It encodes CASSEELGRDTEAFL.